Listed below are T cell receptor beta chains from one sample, sequenced in a study of blood T cell repertoires in COVID-19. TCRdb's copy holds only in-frame clones and misses some; the assay was immunoSEQ multiplex PCR. Of 55,000 to 65,000 clones listed, around 87% are singletons. The sequencing sample was made of peripheral blood. The receptors derive from a man aged 60-69 years with active or convalescent COVID-19. CDR3s include the opening cysteine and the closing phenylalanine or tryptophan. Fields, in order: V gene, clone size, D gene, J gene, CDR3 length, CDR3 protein, CDR3 DNA. The D gene is left open where the match is weak. Rows give clone size only sometimes, using once, few, many, or a class for an expanded clone.

>TRBV6-1|few|.|TRBJ2-7|11
CASSESRGQYF
TGTGCCAGCAGTGAGAGCAGGGGGCAGTACTTC
>TRBV2|.|.|TRBJ1-5|14
CASNGDYSNQPQHF
TGTGCCAGCAATGGAGATTATAGCAATCAGCCCCAGCATTTT
>TRBV7-2|.|TRBD1|TRBJ1-6|15
CASSFNRDSNSPLHF
TGTGCCAGCAGCTTCAACCGGGACAGTAATTCACCCCTCCACTTT
>TRBV19|.|TRBD2|TRBJ2-5|16
CASSMTSANRWETQYF
TGTGCCAGTAGTATGACTAGCGCAAATAGATGGGAGACCCAGTACTTC
>TRBV7-6|.|TRBD1|TRBJ1-1|15
CASSYRTGGNTEAFF
TGTGCCAGCAGCTATCGGACAGGAGGGAACACTGAAGCTTTCTTT
>TRBV16|few|.|TRBJ2-7|13
CASSPVGSYEQYF
TGTGCCAGCAGCCCTGTTGGCTCGTACGAGCAGTACTTC
>TRBV30|.|TRBD1|TRBJ2-3|15
CAYGATGTATDTQYF
TGTGCCTATGGGGCCACCGGGACAGCAACAGATACGCAGTATTTT
>TRBV6-5|.|.|TRBJ1-2|14
CASSYSEDNYGYTF
TGTGCCAGCAGTTACTCCGAGGATAACTATGGCTACACCTTC
>TRBV6-4|.|.|TRBJ1-1|13
CASSHQKNTEAFF
TGTGCCAGCAGTCATCAGAAAAACACTGAAGCTTTCTTT
>TRBV5-4|.|TRBD2|TRBJ2-1|14
CASSLTSGKNEQFF
TGTGCCAGCAGCCTGACTAGCGGGAAGAATGAGCAGTTCTTC
>TRBV7-9|.|TRBD1|TRBJ1-1|17
CASSPRDRVGMNTEAFF
TGTGCCAGCAGCCCGCGGGACAGGGTGGGAATGAACACTGAAGCTTTCTTT
>TRBV11-3|.|.|TRBJ1-1|12
CASSPRGGWAFF
TGTGCCAGCAGCCCCCGGGGAGGGTGGGCTTTCTTT
>TRBV18|.|TRBD1|TRBJ1-1|19
CASNQLPGQGGGRDTEAFF
TGTGCCAGCAACCAGCTTCCAGGACAGGGTGGGGGTAGGGACACTGAAGCTTTCTTT
>TRBV28|.|.|TRBJ2-7|14
CASSYPDTTYEQYF
TGTGCCAGCAGTTACCCTGACACAACCTACGAGCAGTACTTC
>TRBV29-1|.|.|TRBJ2-3|13
CSVDFRGTDTQYF
TGCAGCGTTGATTTTCGGGGCACAGATACGCAGTATTTT
>TRBV21-1|.|.|TRBJ1-2|15
CASSQGQGSNYGYTF
TGTGCCAGCAGCCAAGGACAGGGGTCTAACTATGGCTACACCTTC
>TRBV11-2|once|TRBD1|TRBJ1-2|16
CASSSIRDRGNYGYTF
TGTGCCAGCAGCTCGATCCGGGACAGGGGTAACTATGGCTACACCTTC
>TRBV12-3/TRBV12-4|.|.|TRBJ1-1|12
CASSSGQYEAFF
TGTGCCAGCAGCTCTGGACAGTATGAAGCTTTCTTT
>TRBV7-9|.|TRBD1|TRBJ1-1|15
CASSRTGVGNTEAFF
TGTGCCAGCAGCCGGACAGGGGTCGGCAACACTGAAGCTTTCTTT
>TRBV11-2|.|.|TRBJ2-7|15
CASSLELKLSYEQYF
TGTGCCAGCAGCCTCGAGTTGAAGCTCTCCTACGAGCAGTACTTC
>TRBV7-8|once|TRBD1|TRBJ2-7|14
CASSDNRGSYEQYF
TGTGCCAGCAGCGATAACAGGGGTTCCTACGAGCAGTACTTC
>TRBV18|.|.|TRBJ2-2|15
CASSPVVANTGELFF
TGTGCCAGCTCACCGGTAGTTGCGAACACCGGGGAGCTGTTTTTT
>TRBV10-3|.|TRBD1|TRBJ2-2|17
CAISKSGQGVNTGELFF
TGTGCCATCAGTAAATCTGGACAGGGGGTTAACACCGGGGAGCTGTTTTTT
>TRBV19|.|.|TRBJ1-2|12
CASAPRGSGYTF
TGTGCCAGTGCCCCCCGCGGCAGTGGCTACACCTTC
>TRBV4-1|.|.|TRBJ1-1|15
CASSQIGVVDTEAFF
TGCGCCAGCAGCCAAATCGGGGTGGTAGACACTGAAGCTTTCTTT
>TRBV7-9|.|.|TRBJ1-5|14
CASSLSQGNQPQHF
TGTGCCAGCAGCTTATCGCAGGGCAATCAGCCCCAGCATTTT
>TRBV21-1|.|.|TRBJ2-3|16
CATLGLAGCCTDTQYF
TGTGCCACCCTAGGGCTAGCGGGATGCTGCACAGATACGCAGTATTTT
>TRBV6-1|.|TRBD1|TRBJ1-2|15
CASSEALTGGGGYTF
TGTGCCAGCAGTGAAGCCTTGACAGGGGGCGGAGGCTACACCTTC
>TRBV27|.|TRBD1|TRBJ1-4|15
CASSLAGTGDEKLFF
TGTGCCAGCAGTTTGGCCGGGACAGGGGACGAAAAACTGTTTTTT
>TRBV19|.|.|TRBJ1-3|14
CASRTGYPQNTIYF
TGTGCCAGTAGGACCGGGTATCCCCAAAACACCATATATTTT
>TRBV24-1|.|.|TRBJ1-4|16
CATSDFDQGGNEKLFF
TGTGCCACCAGTGATTTCGATCAGGGTGGGAACGAAAAACTGTTTTTT
>TRBV18|.|TRBD2|TRBJ2-7|16
CASSPGTSGSIYEQYF
TGTGCCAGCTCGCCGGGGACTAGCGGGAGTATCTACGAGCAGTACTTC
>TRBV18|.|TRBD1|TRBJ2-5|14
CASSQGGQKETQYF
TGTGCCAGCTCACAAGGGGGACAGAAAGAGACCCAGTACTTC
>TRBV4-1|.|.|TRBJ1-2|13
CASSPGVGYGYTF
TGCGCCAGCAGCCCAGGGGTTGGGTATGGCTACACCTTC
>TRBV6-2/TRBV6-3|.|TRBD1|TRBJ2-1|15
CASSRDRDGRVEQFF
TGTGCCAGCAGCCGAGACAGGGATGGTAGGGTTGAGCAGTTCTTC
>TRBV11-2|.|.|TRBJ1-2|12
CASSLADYGYTF
TGTGCCAGCAGCTTAGCGGACTATGGCTACACCTTC
>TRBV18|.|TRBD1|TRBJ1-4|15
CASSISQGTNEKLFF
TGTGCCAGCTCGATATCACAGGGGACTAATGAAAAACTGTTTTTT
>TRBV7-8|.|.|TRBJ2-3|16
CASSLSLGSGTDTQYF
TGTGCCAGCAGCCTGTCTTTAGGTTCGGGTACAGATACGCAGTATTTT
>TRBV3-1/TRBV3-2|.|.|TRBJ1-3|15
CASSLQGPSGNTIYF
TGTGCCAGCAGCCTACAGGGCCCCTCTGGAAACACCATATATTTT
>TRBV2|.|TRBD1|TRBJ2-1|14
CASRRQGGYNEQFF
TGTGCCAGCAGACGACAGGGGGGCTACAATGAGCAGTTCTTC
>TRBV4-1|.|.|TRBJ1-6|15
CASSLQGQLNSPLHF
TGCGCCAGCAGCCTTCAAGGACAATTGAATTCACCCCTCCACTTT